This passage covers 22 T cell receptor beta chains from one sample sequenced in a study. TCRdb fed the 5' RACE reads into MiXCR, producing one record per CDR3 protein. This table holds roughly 46,000 distinct CDR3 sequences, roughly 28% found once. The sequencing input was naive CD4+ T cells sorted from blood. The subset here: naive CD4+ T cells, CD4+CD45RA+CD25-. The receptor set was obtained from a female donor with breast cancer.

The chain employs TRBV5-1 and TRBJ2-1; maybe TRBD2 (6 bases). This CDR3 is built from 16 residues. Trimming stripped 5 bases from V and 1 base from J, with 16 bases between. In germline, CDR1 is SGHRS, CDR2 YFSETQ. CDR3 sequence (DNA): TGCGCCAGCAGTAGAGGGGACGGGAGTTCCTACAATGAGCAGTTCTTC. It is translated as CASSRGDGSSYNEQFF.

The chain couples TRBV6-5 to TRBJ1-2; tentatively, D is TRBD1 (5 bases). CDR1 and CDR2 from the germline V gene are MNHEY and SVGAGI. Trimming stripped 5 bases from V and 1 base from J, with 14 bases between. The CDR3 covers 15 residues. CDR3 coding DNA: TGTGCCAGCAGTAAACAGGCTCTCAATAACTATGGCTACACCTTC. Translation gives CASSKQALNNYGYTF.

This clonotype was recorded a few times. The chain combines TRBV7-8 with TRBJ1-2, with TRBD1 matching 7 bases. Germline CDR1 and CDR2: SGHVS and FQNEAQ. CDR3 length: 14 residues. The J segment lost 6 bases and the V segment lost 1 base, leaving 5 bases of the junction unmatched. This chain's CDR3 is CASSLVKGTDGYTF. The CDR3 region has the DNA TGTGCCAGCAGCTTAGTGAAGGGGACAGATGGCTACACCTTC.

This clonotype turned up a few times. This sequence joins TRBV20-1 and TRBJ2-3; TRBD2 aligns across 15 bases. Germline values: CDR1 DFQATT, CDR2 SNEGSKA (reference sequence). V lost 6 bases and J lost 1; bases outside the gene matches: 8. The CDR3 extends over 17 amino acids. In DNA form, the CDR3 reads TGCAGTGCCCCCGGGACTAGCGGGAGGTTAGGCACAGATACGCAGTATTTT. Translation: CSAPGTSGRLGTDTQYF.

This clonotype was detected only once. The genes are TRBV25-1 and TRBJ1-1; no firm D call. The germline gives CDR1 MGHDK, CDR2 SYGVNS. The V and J ends lost 4 bases and 0 bases respectively, with 12 bases between them. This CDR3 comprises 15 residues. The chain's CDR3 is CASSGRPGMNTEAFF. As DNA, the CDR3 is TGTGCCAGCAGTGGGCGACCTGGAATGAACACTGAAGCTTTCTTT.

The DNA of the CDR3 is TGTGCCACCAGCAGCCCTAGCGGGGGCACAGATACGCAGTATTTT. This gives the protein CATSSPSGGTDTQYF. The J gene is TRBJ2-3, the V gene TRBV15, with 9 nucleotides matching TRBD2. The V and J ends lost 3 bases and 1 base, in that order; junction bases with no gene match: 2. This CDR3 has 15 residues. The germline V gene encodes CDR1 LNHNV and CDR2 YYDKDF (reference sequence).

This clonotype was counted only a few times. This chain uses TRBV7-8 with TRBJ2-1; no reliable D call. The CDR3 is 14 residues long. V was trimmed by 5 bases and J by 8 bases, leaving 16 bases between them. CDR1 SGHVS and CDR2 FQNEAQ come from the germline V gene. In DNA form, the CDR3 reads TGTGCCAGCAGCACTCCAACCCGGAGCGATGAGCAGTTCTTC. Its protein product is CASSTPTRSDEQFF.

The CDR3 DNA reads as TGTGCCAGCGCAAGCGGTCGGGACACGTCCTACAATGAGCAGTTCTTC. Amino acids: CASASGRDTSYNEQFF. This sequence joins TRBV12-3 or TRBV12-4 and TRBJ2-1; the D gene is possibly TRBD1 (6 bases). V shed 8 bases and J shed 1 base, with 18 bases lying between them. This CDR3 region has 16 residues.

On this clonotype itself: A single base separates this from a much larger clone, so it may be a read error. This sequence joins TRBV20-1 and TRBJ2-1, with D perhaps given as TRBD1 or TRBD2 (5 bases each). Trimming stripped 4 bases from V and 10 bases from J, with 14 bases between. Looked up from germline, CDR1 is DFQATT and CDR2 is SNEGSKA (reference sequence). This CDR3 spans 12 amino acids. The DNA for the CDR3 is TGCAGTGCTACAGAAGCGGCAGGGGAGCAGTTCTTC. Amino acids: CSATEAAGEQFF.

V is TRBV7-3 and J is TRBJ2-3; D not certain. The germline V and J ends were trimmed by 5 bases and 2 bases, with 14 bases remaining between them. The germline V gene encodes CDR1 SGHTA and CDR2 FQGTGA. The CDR3 has 15 residues. As DNA, the CDR3 is TGTGCCAGCAGCGACCTTTTGGGGAACACAGATACGCAGTATTTT. It yields the protein CASSDLLGNTDTQYF.

This clonotype turned up a few times. This chain connects TRBV6-2 or TRBV6-3 to TRBJ2-1, with TRBD1 identical over 7 bases. Germline lookup yields CDR1 MNHEY and CDR2 SVGEGT. V shed 5 bases and J 7 bases; nucleotides not matched to a gene: 5. The CDR3 totals 13 residues. The CDR3 here is CASSEQGMNEQFF. For the CDR3, the DNA is TGTGCCAGCAGTGAACAGGGGATGAATGAGCAGTTCTTC.

The rearrangement joins TRBV5-5 to TRBJ1-1; D not resolved. Germline CDR1 SGHKS, CDR2 YYEKEE (reference sequence). This CDR3 is 13 amino acids long. V was pared by 0 bases and J by 9 bases, with 12 bases between. The CDR3 nucleotides are TGTGCCAGCAGCTTGGACCCAACAGTTCAAGCTTTCTTT. Translating gives CASSLDPTVQAFF. Full variable domain (rest looked up from reference TRBV5-5 and TRBJ1-1): DAGVTQSPTHLIKTRGQQVTLRCSPISGHKSVSWYQQVLGQGPQFIFQYYEKEERGRGNFPDRFSARQFPNYSSELNVNALLLGDSALYLCASSLDPTVQAFFGQGTRLTVV.

A remark on this clonotype: The junction shows a germline mismatch at one end, possibly a read error. The rearrangement uses TRBV4-1 and TRBJ1-2; 9 nucleotides line up with TRBD1. The germline V gene encodes CDR1 MGHRA and CDR2 YSYEKL. The CDR3 sequence is 15 residues long. CDR3 protein: CAGRPNRGPKDGYTF. The CDR3 DNA sequence: TGCGCCGGCAGACCCAACAGGGGGCCTAAAGATGGCTACACCTTC.

As regards this clonotype: The junction does not match germline at one end; this may be a read error. V usage is TRBV6-5 and J usage is TRBJ1-1; no reliable D call. The CDR3 is 15 residues long. Per germline, CDR1 MNHEY and CDR2 SVGAGI. CDR3 sequence: CAGSPTTPRNTEAFF. The CDR3 DNA sequence: TGTGCCGGCAGTCCGACGACACCGAGGAACACTGAAGCTTTCTTT.

At least ten counts were recorded for this clonotype. The V call is TRBV10-3, the J call TRBJ1-1, with 7 bases identical to TRBD1. From germline, CDR1 is ENHRY and CDR2 SYGVKD. V shed 9 bases and J 6 bases; nucleotides not matched to a gene: 10. The CDR3 is made up of 13 amino acids. The CDR3 DNA reads as TGTGCCATAGGGGACAGTGATAGACCTGAAGCTTTCTTT. Its translation is CAIGDSDRPEAFF.

In DNA, the CDR3 is TGCGCCAGCAGCCAAGATAAACGGACACCGTATTCACCCCTCCACTTT. It specifies CASSQDKRTPYSPLHF. J is TRBJ1-6 and V is TRBV4-1; a weak D match, TRBD1 (5 bases). The CDR3 is 16 residues long. Germline V gives CDR1 MGHRA, CDR2 YSYEKL. Trimming took off 0 bases at V and 8 bases at J, with 14 bases between the two ends.

In its sample, this clonotype was seen many times. J is TRBJ2-1 and V is TRBV9, with 9 nucleotides matching TRBD1. This CDR3 region has 15 residues. Unmatched junction bases numbered 8, after V lost 3 bases and J lost 7 bases. Per germline, CDR1 SGDLS and CDR2 YYNGEE. DNA for the CDR3: TGTGCCAGCAGCGAGGGACAGGGAAGGGGAAATGAGCAGTTCTTC. Translating gives CASSEGQGRGNEQFF.

The rearrangement uses TRBV29-1 and TRBJ1-6; TRBD1 matches at 11 bases. Germline assignment: CDR1 SQVTM and CDR2 ANQGSEA. The CDR3 runs 14 residues. Trimming removed 8 bases from V and 7 bases from J; junction bases left unmatched: 7. CDR3 residues: CSLHGTGGNSPLHF. Here the CDR3 DNA reads TGCAGCCTCCATGGGACAGGGGGGAATTCACCCCTCCACTTT.

This clonotype occurred a few times. The genes are TRBV20-1 and TRBJ2-4; 9 bases match TRBD2. The CDR3 spans 15 residues. CDR1 and CDR2 from the germline V gene are DFQATT and SNEGSKA (reference sequence). V trimming: 0 bases; J trimming: 9 bases; junction bases outside the gene matches: 9. CDR3 in DNA: TGCAGTGCTAGAGACCACACTAGCGGGCACTCCATTCAGTACTTC. Its translation: CSARDHTSGHSIQYF.

Worth noting for this clonotype: The junction departs from the called germline gene at one end, perhaps through a read error. The chain links TRBV18 to TRBJ1-4; TRBD1 aligns across 7 bases. This CDR3 is 13 amino acids long. Germline-derived CDR1 and CDR2 are KGHSH and LQKENI. The CDR3 DNA follows: TGTGCCAGCTCACCAAGAGGACAGGAAAAACTGTGTTTT. Protein: CASSPRGQEKLCF.

This clonotype occurred a few times. This rearrangement joins TRBV28 to TRBJ2-5; D unresolved. The germline V gene has CDR1 MDHEN and CDR2 SYDVKM. The CDR3 consists of 14 residues. V dropped 2 bases and J dropped 0 bases, with 7 bases sitting between them. Here the CDR3 DNA reads TGTGCCAGCAGTTTAGTGGGCTACCAAGAGACCCAGTACTTC. This codes for CASSLVGYQETQYF. The whole variable domain, remainder taken from reference TRBV28 and TRBJ2-5, is DVKVTQSSRYLVKRTGEKVFLECVQDMDHENMFWYRQDPGLGLRLIYFSYDVKMKEKGDIPEGYSVSREKKERFSLILESASTNQTSMYLCASSLVGYQETQYFGPGTRLLVL.

In this sample, this clonotype turned up a few times. The rearrangement joins TRBV7-9 to TRBJ2-2, with a weak D call TRBD2 (6 bases). In germline, CDR1 is SEHNR, CDR2 FQNEAQ (reference sequence). This CDR3 has 15 amino acids. V was clipped by 0 bases and J by 1 base, with 6 bases between them. The CDR3: CASSLASGNTGELFF. DNA of the CDR3: TGTGCCAGCAGCTTAGCTAGCGGGAACACCGGGGAGCTGTTTTTT.